The 4 T cell receptor beta chains below all came from one sample that was sequenced in a study of regulatory T cells in long-lasting Graves disease. Investigators prepared the TCR beta libraries by applying iRepertoire HTBI primers and Arm-PCR of CDR3 regions. TCRdb fed the multiplex PCR reads into MiXCR, producing one record per CDR3 protein. Of about 440,000 distinct CDR3 sequences listed, about 15% are singletons. The time point here: newly diagnosed GD, antithyroid drugs for less than 3 months. With RNA extracted from PBMCs as input, the TCR library was made. These records were also assigned to another study, of T cells in Graves' hyperthyroidism and ophthalmopathy.

Sequencing used peripheral blood mononuclear cells (PBMCs), obtained at new diagnosis, from a patient treated with antithyroid drugs. Receptor source: a woman in her 30s with Graves disease.

This clonotype showed up many times. The chain employs TRBV27 and TRBJ2-1; a possible D gene is TRBD2 (5 bases). Trimming stripped 2 bases from V and 9 bases from J, with 11 bases between. The CDR3 loop spans 13 amino acids. The germline V gene has CDR1 MNHEY and CDR2 SMNVEV (reference sequence). In DNA, the CDR3 is TGTGCCAGCAGTTTAAGGCCCGGAGGTGAGCAGTTCTTC. This encodes CASSLRPGGEQFF.

This sequence joins TRBV12-5 and TRBJ2-3; 7 bases are a match to TRBD1. The DNA end is a closer match to TRBJ2-5, so the J assignment may be wrong. The CDR3 sequence is 12 residues long. Germline V gene sequence: CDR1 LGHNT, CDR2 FRNRAP. CDR3 sequence (DNA): TGTGCTAGTGGCGAGGACAGGGAGACCCAGTACTTC. Translated, it gives CASGEDRETQYF.

The chain uses TRBV24-1 and TRBJ2-3, with 11 bases matching TRBD1. The CDR3 has 14 residues. V was clipped by 9 bases and J by 6 bases; unmatched bases: 7. Germline-derived CDR1 and CDR2 are KGHDR and SFDVKD. CDR3 nucleotide sequence: TGTGCCACCGCCGGACAGGGGGCTTGGGATACGCAGTATTTT. Protein product: CATAGQGAWDTQYF.

This clonotype showed up many times. V gene TRBV11-2 combines with J gene TRBJ2-7; possible D gene TRBD1, 5 bases. Germline CDR1 reads SGHAT; CDR2 reads FQNNGV. Trimming left V 4 bases short and J 2 bases short, with 24 bases between. The CDR3 consists of 18 residues. For the CDR3, the DNA is TGTGCCAGCAGCTCAAGGGGTTGGGATGTGGGTCGAACCTACGAGCAGTACTTC. It encodes CASSSRGWDVGRTYEQYF.